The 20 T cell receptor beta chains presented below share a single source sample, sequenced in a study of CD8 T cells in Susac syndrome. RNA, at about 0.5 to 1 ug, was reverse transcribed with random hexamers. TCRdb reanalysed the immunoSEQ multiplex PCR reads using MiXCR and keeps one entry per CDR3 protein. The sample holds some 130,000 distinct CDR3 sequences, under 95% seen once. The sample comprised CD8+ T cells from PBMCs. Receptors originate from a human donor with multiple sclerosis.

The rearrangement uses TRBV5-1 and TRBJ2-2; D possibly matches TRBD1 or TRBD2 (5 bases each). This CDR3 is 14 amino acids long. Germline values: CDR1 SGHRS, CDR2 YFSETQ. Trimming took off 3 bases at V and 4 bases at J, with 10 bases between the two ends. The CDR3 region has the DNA TGCGCCAGCAGCTGGGGACGGGGCACCGGGGAGCTGTTTTTT. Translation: CASSWGRGTGELFF. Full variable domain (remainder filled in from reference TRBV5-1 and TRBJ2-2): KAGVTQTPRYLIKTRGQQVTLSCSPISGHRSVSWYQQTPGQGLQFLFEYFSETQRNKGNFPGRFSGRQFSNSRSEMNVSTLELGDSALYLCASSWGRGTGELFFGEGSRLTVL.

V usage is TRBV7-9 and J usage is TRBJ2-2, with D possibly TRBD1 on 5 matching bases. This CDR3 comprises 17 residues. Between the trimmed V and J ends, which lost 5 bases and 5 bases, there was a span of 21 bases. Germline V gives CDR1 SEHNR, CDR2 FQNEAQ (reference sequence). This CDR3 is CASSPTVGQGRTGELFF. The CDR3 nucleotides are TGTGCCAGCAGCCCCACGGTGGGTCAGGGAAGGACCGGGGAGCTGTTTTTT.

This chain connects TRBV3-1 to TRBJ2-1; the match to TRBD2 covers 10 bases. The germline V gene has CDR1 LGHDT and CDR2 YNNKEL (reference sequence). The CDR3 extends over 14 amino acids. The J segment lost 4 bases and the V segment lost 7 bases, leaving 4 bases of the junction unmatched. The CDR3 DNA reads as TGTGCCAGCACCGCTAGCGGGAGTTACAATGAGCAGTTCTTC. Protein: CASTASGSYNEQFF.

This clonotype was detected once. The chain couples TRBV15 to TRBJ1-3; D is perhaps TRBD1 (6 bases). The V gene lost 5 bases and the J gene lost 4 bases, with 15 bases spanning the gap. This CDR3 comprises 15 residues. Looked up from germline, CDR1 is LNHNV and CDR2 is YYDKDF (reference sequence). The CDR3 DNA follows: TGTGCCACCAGCGAAGGAAGGACAGTGGGAAACACCATATATTTT. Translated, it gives CATSEGRTVGNTIYF. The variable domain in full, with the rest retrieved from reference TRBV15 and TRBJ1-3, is DAMVIQNPRYQVTQFGKPVTLSCSQTLNHNVMYWYQQKSSQAPKLLFHYYDKDFNNEADTPDNFQSRRPNTSFCFLDIRSPGLGDTAMYLCATSEGRTVGNTIYFGEGSWLTVV.

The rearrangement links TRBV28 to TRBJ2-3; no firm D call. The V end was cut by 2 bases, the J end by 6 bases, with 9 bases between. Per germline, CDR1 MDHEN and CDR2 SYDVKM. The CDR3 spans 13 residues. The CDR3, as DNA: TGTGCCAGCAGTTTACAGCTGGTCGATACGCAGTATTTT. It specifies CASSLQLVDTQYF.

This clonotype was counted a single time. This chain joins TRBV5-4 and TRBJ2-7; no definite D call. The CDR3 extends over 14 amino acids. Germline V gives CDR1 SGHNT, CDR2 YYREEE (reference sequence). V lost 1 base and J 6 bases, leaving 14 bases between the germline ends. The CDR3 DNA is TGTGCCAGCAGCTTGTTGGAGAGACCAGCCGAGCAGTACTTC. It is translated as CASSLLERPAEQYF.

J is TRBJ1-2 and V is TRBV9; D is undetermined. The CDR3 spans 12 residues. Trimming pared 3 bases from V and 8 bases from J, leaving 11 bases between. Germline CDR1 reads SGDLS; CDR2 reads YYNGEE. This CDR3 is CASSADGPGYTF. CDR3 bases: TGTGCCAGCAGCGCGGACGGGCCCGGCTACACCTTC.

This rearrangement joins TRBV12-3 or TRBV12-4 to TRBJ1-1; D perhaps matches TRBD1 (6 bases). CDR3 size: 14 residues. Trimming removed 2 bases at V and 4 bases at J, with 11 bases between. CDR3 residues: CASSLQGLGTEAFF. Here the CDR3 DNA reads TGTGCCAGCAGTTTACAGGGGCTTGGCACTGAAGCTTTCTTT.

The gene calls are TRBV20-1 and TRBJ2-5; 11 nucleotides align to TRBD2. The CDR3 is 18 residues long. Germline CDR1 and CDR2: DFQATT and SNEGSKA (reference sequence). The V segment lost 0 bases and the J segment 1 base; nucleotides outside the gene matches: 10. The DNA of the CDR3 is TGCAGTGCTAGAGAACTAGCGGGAGTACTACCCCTCCAAGAGACCCAGTACTTC. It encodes CSARELAGVLPLQETQYF.

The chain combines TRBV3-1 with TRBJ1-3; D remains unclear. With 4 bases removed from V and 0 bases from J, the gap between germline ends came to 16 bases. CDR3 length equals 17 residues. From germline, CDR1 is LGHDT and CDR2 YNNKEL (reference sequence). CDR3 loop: CASSPQIHRPSGNTIYF. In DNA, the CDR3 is TGTGCCAGCAGCCCCCAAATACACAGACCCTCTGGAAACACCATATATTTT.

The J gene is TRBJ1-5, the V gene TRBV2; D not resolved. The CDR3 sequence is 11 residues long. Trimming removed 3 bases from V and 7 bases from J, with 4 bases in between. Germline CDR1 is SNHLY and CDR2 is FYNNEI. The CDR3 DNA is TGTGCCAGCAGTGATGGGCAGCCCCAGCATTTT. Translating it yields CASSDGQPQHF.

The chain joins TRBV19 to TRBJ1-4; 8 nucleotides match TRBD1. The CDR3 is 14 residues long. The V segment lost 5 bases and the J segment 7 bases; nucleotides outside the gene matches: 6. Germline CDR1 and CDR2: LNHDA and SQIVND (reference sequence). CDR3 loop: CASSLQGAGEKLFF. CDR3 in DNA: TGTGCCAGTAGTCTCCAGGGGGCCGGTGAAAAACTGTTTTTT.

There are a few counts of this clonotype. CDR3 coding DNA: TGTGCCACCAGTGATTTGAGGACGCAGTATTTT. Its protein product is CATSDLRTQYF. The chain joins TRBV24-1 to TRBJ2-3; D remains ambiguous. The CDR3 covers 11 residues. V was trimmed by 0 bases and J by 9 bases, leaving 3 bases between them. CDR1 and CDR2 from the germline V gene are KGHDR and SFDVKD.

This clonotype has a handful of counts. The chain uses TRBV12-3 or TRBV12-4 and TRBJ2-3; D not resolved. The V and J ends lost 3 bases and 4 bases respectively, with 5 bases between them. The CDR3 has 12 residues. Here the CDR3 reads CASSFRPDTQYF. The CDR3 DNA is TGTGCCAGCAGTTTTCGCCCAGATACGCAGTATTTT.

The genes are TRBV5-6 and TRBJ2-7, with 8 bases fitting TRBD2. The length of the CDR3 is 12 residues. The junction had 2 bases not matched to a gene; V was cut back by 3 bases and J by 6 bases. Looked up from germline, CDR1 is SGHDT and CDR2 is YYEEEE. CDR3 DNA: TGTGCCAGCAGCTCGGGGGGGCCCGAGCAGTACTTC. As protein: CASSSGGPEQYF. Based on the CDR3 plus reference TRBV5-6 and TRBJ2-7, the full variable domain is DAGVTQSPTHLIKTRGQQVTLRCSPKSGHDTVSWYQQALGQGPQFIFQYYEEEERQRGNFPDRFSGHQFPNYSSELNVNALLLGDSALYLCASSSGGPEQYFGPGTRLTVT.

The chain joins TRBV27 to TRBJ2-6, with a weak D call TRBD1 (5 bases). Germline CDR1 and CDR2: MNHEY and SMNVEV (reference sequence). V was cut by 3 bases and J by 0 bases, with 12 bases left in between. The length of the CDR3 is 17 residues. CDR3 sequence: CASSFLGAVSGANVLTF. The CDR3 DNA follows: TGTGCCAGCAGTTTTCTAGGGGCCGTCTCTGGGGCCAACGTCCTGACTTTC.

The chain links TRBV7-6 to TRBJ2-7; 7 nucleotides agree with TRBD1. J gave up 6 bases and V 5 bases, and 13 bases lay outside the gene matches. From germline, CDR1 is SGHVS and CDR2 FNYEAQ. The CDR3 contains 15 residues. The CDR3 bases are TGTGCCAGCAGCGTACAGGGGTCCGTCTTAGGCGAGCAGTACTTC. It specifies CASSVQGSVLGEQYF.

The CDR3 DNA reads as TGTGCCAGCAGCCCCTTCCCAAGGGCACAAGAGACCCAGTACTTC. Encoded protein: CASSPFPRAQETQYF. This sequence joins TRBV11-2 and TRBJ2-5, with D uncertain. Per germline, CDR1 SGHAT and CDR2 FQNNGV. The CDR3 consists of 15 residues. Trimming shortened V by 5 bases and J by 2 bases, and 15 bases separated the two germline ends.

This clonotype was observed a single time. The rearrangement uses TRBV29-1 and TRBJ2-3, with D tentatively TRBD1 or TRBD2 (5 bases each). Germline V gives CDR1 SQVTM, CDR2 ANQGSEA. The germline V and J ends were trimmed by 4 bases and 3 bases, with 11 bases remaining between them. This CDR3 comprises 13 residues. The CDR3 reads CSVGGELTDTQYF. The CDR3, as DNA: TGCAGCGTTGGAGGGGAGCTTACAGATACGCAGTATTTT.

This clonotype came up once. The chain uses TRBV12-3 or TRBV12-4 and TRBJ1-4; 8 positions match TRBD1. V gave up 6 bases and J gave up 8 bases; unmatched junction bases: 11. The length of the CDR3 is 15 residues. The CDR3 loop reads CASSHGQGLGEKLFF. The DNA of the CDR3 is TGTGCCAGCAGCCACGGACAGGGCTTGGGCGAAAAACTGTTTTTT.